These 32 T cell receptor beta chains were all obtained from the same sample, sequenced in a study of cytomegalovirus exposure and HLA in healthy donors. Use of 60 Vbeta and 13 Jbeta primers characterized the PCR. Using immunoSEQ multiplex PCR, the repertoire was profiled, and TCRdb retains in-frame clones only, with some absent. In the table there are roughly 130,000 clones, around 90% of which are singletons. Sequenced input: PBMCs. Receptors originate from a woman aged 40-49 years in good health and CMV-seronegative.

Worth noting for this clone: Compared with germline, one end of the junction differs, possibly owing to a read error. V is TRBV5-1 and J is TRBJ2-7; 14 bases line up with TRBD2. This CDR3 is 13 amino acids long. Per germline, CDR1 SGHRS and CDR2 YFSETQ. CDR3 bases: TGCGCCAGCAGCATGGACGGGACTAGCGGGGGTTATTTC. It encodes CASSMDGTSGGYF.

The rearrangement uses TRBV18 and TRBJ2-2; possible D gene TRBD1, 6 bases. The CDR3 is made up of 14 amino acids. The germline V gene encodes CDR1 KGHSH and CDR2 LQKENI. V was cut by 4 bases and J by 6 bases, with 12 bases left in between. The CDR3 sequence is CASSLQQGPGELFF. The CDR3, as DNA: TGTGCCAGCTCACTCCAACAGGGCCCCGGGGAGCTGTTTTTT. The entire variable domain, with the rest obtained from reference TRBV18 and TRBJ2-2, is as follows: NAGVMQNPRHLVRRRGQEARLRCSPMKGHSHVYWYRQLPEEGLKFMVYLQKENIIDESGMPKERFSAEFPKEGPSILRIQQVVRGDSAAYFCASSLQQGPGELFFGEGSRLTVL.

This chain links TRBV27 with TRBJ1-5, with a possible D match to TRBD1 (5 bases). The germline gives CDR1 MNHEY, CDR2 SMNVEV (reference sequence). This CDR3 has 16 residues. V lost 3 bases, J lost 4 bases, and 16 bases lay in between. As DNA, the CDR3 is TGTGCCAGCAGTTTTACGTGGGTGGGGCAGAATCAGCCCCAGCATTTT. It is translated as CASSFTWVGQNQPQHF.

V and J are TRBV25-1 and TRBJ2-2; 7 bases align to TRBD2. The junction had 5 bases not matched to a gene; V was cut back by 7 bases and J by 3 bases. The germline CDR1 and CDR2 sequences are MGHDK and SYGVNS. CDR3 length equals 14 residues. The CDR3 bases are TGTGCCAGCATGGGCGGGAGCTACACCGGGGAGCTGTTTTTT. Translating it yields CASMGGSYTGELFF.

The V call is TRBV28, the J call TRBJ1-2; 11 positions agree with TRBD1. Germline CDR1 reads MDHEN; CDR2 reads SYDVKM. The V and J ends lost 7 bases and 4 bases, in that order; junction bases with no gene match: 2. CDR3 length equals 13 residues. The CDR3 DNA is TGTGCCAGCAACGGACAGGGGGCCTATGGCTACACCTTC. Its translation: CASNGQGAYGYTF.

V is TRBV20-1 and J is TRBJ2-2, with 7 bases that match TRBD1. V trimming: 6 bases; J trimming: 7 bases; junction bases outside the gene matches: 2. This CDR3 region has 11 residues. Germline CDR1 and CDR2: DFQATT and SNEGSKA (reference sequence). CDR3: CSATGFGELFF. The CDR3 coding sequence is TGCAGTGCGACAGGGTTCGGGGAGCTGTTTTTT.

The V gene is TRBV2, the J gene TRBJ2-3; TRBD1 agrees at 9 bases. Germline loops: CDR1 SNHLY, CDR2 FYNNEI. After removal of 6 bases from V and 13 bases from J, the junction contained 8 bases not matched to a gene. This CDR3 spans 12 amino acids. In nucleotides, the CDR3 is TGTGCCAGCAGATTCCGGGACAGGGATAAGTATTTT. Its translation is CASRFRDRDKYF.

J is TRBJ2-7 and V is TRBV27; 9 bases match TRBD2. The CDR3 has 16 residues. The germline V gene encodes CDR1 MNHEY and CDR2 SMNVEV (reference sequence). The ends lost 6 bases at V and 1 base at J; junction bases unmatched: 10. In nucleotides, the CDR3 is TGTGCCAGCAGGAAGGCGGGTAGCGGGGGATCCTACGAGCAGTACTTC. Translation: CASRKAGSGGSYEQYF.

The gene calls are TRBV6-6 and TRBJ1-3, with D maybe TRBD1 (5 bases). Germline V CDR1 and CDR2: MNHNY, SVGAGI (reference sequence). The CDR3 is 14 residues long. Trimming left V 0 bases short and J 6 bases short, with 9 bases between. The CDR3 nucleotides are TGTGCCAGCAGTTACTCGGGGGGACCAAACACCATATATTTT. Residues: CASSYSGGPNTIYF.

The chain carries TRBV5-1 and TRBJ2-2; TRBD2 matches at 8 bases. Unmatched junction bases numbered 7, after V lost 4 bases and J lost 5 bases. There are 15 residues in the CDR3. Looked up from germline, CDR1 is SGHRS and CDR2 is YFSETQ. This CDR3 reads CASSLSGIGTGELFF. CDR3 coding DNA: TGCGCCAGCAGCCTTAGCGGGATAGGGACCGGGGAGCTGTTTTTT.

The rearrangement joins TRBV27 to TRBJ1-1; weak D call: TRBD1 (5 bases). Germline lookup yields CDR1 MNHEY and CDR2 SMNVEV (reference sequence). Trimming removed 5 bases at V and 5 bases at J, with 15 bases between. The CDR3 sequence is 14 residues long. Here the CDR3 reads CASSPTPGGTEAFF. The CDR3 DNA sequence: TGTGCCAGCAGTCCAACCCCCGGGGGGACTGAAGCTTTCTTT.

V is TRBV5-1 and J is TRBJ2-2; TRBD1 is a possible D gene (6 bases). This CDR3 region has 15 residues. CDR1 SGHRS and CDR2 YFSETQ come from the germline V gene. V was cut by 4 bases and J by 3 bases, with 13 bases left in between. CDR3 nucleotides: TGCGCCAGCAGCAATCGGACAGCACACACCGGGGAGCTGTTTTTT. This codes for CASSNRTAHTGELFF.

There are a few counts of this clone. CDR3 residues: CASSQYRGTEAFF. The CDR3 DNA follows: TGCGCCAGCAGCCAATATAGGGGCACTGAAGCTTTCTTT. This chain joins TRBV4-3 and TRBJ1-1; perhaps TRBD1 as D (5 bases). The V end was cut by 2 bases, the J end by 4 bases, with 8 bases between. Germline V gene data show CDR1 as LGHNA and CDR2 as YSLEER. This CDR3 has 13 residues.

The chain is built from TRBV7-7 and TRBJ2-3; a possible D gene is TRBD2 (5 bases). With 4 bases removed from V and 0 bases from J, the gap between germline ends came to 11 bases. The CDR3 sequence is 15 residues long. Germline-derived CDR1 and CDR2 are SSHAT and FNYEAQ (reference sequence). CDR3 DNA sequence: TGTGCCAGCAGCTCCGGGGTGAGCAGCACAGATACGCAGTATTTT. Its protein is CASSSGVSSTDTQYF.

The rearrangement uses TRBV4-1 and TRBJ2-5, with 7 bases aligning to TRBD1. The J call is doubtful: the DNA matches TRBJ2-7 better. Germline CDR1 and CDR2: MGHRA and YSYEKL. The CDR3 sequence is 14 residues long. The CDR3 bases are TGCGCCAGCAGCCGCGAGACAGGGACCTACGAGCAGTACTTC. It encodes CASSRETGTYEQYF.

This clone showed up just a few times. Germline is not matched at one junction end, which may reflect a read error. This sequence joins TRBV10-3 and TRBJ2-3, with a tentative D call TRBD1 (6 bases). The germline CDR1 and CDR2 sequences are ENHRY and SYGVKD. CDR3 length equals 12 residues. CDR3 region: CAISDRTDAQYF. The CDR3 DNA is TGTGCCATCAGTGATCGGACAGATGCGCAGTATTTT.

The chain links TRBV30 to TRBJ2-1, with 7 bases matching TRBD1. The CDR3 spans 16 residues. The junction had 11 bases not matched to a gene; V was cut back by 2 bases and J by 4 bases. Germline CDR1 and CDR2: GTSNPN and SVGIG (reference sequence). The CDR3 bases are TGTGCCTGGAGTCCCAGTTGGGACAGCCTATACAATGAGCAGTTCTTC. As protein: CAWSPSWDSLYNEQFF.

This clone was observed a few times. This chain links TRBV7-6 with TRBJ2-7; tentative D call: TRBD2 (6 bases). Germline CDR1 reads SGHVS; CDR2 reads FNYEAQ. V shed 4 bases and J shed 0 bases, with 13 bases lying between them. The CDR3 runs to 15 residues. The CDR3 DNA follows: TGTGCCAGCAGCTCCCAGGACGGGAGCTCCTACGAGCAGTACTTC. Its translation: CASSSQDGSSYEQYF.

This rearrangement joins TRBV28 to TRBJ2-3, with a tentative D call TRBD2 (5 bases). The CDR3 covers 15 residues. V was shortened by 10 bases and J by 2 bases, with 19 bases between the two germline ends. Germline CDR1 MDHEN, CDR2 SYDVKM. CDR3 in DNA: TGTGCCACCCTCGCTGGAGGTGCTTTCACAGATACGCAGTATTTT. It encodes CATLAGGAFTDTQYF.

The genes are TRBV29-1 and TRBJ1-2; 7 bases are a match to TRBD1. With V trimmed by 2 bases and J by 4 bases, 7 bases remained unmatched. The CDR3 has 14 amino acids. Germline-derived CDR1 and CDR2 are SQVTM and ANQGSEA. CDR3 loop: CSVEKGAGIYGYTF. CDR3 bases: TGCAGCGTTGAAAAGGGGGCAGGGATCTATGGCTACACCTTC.

This chain uses TRBV10-3 with TRBJ1-3; 7 bases line up with TRBD1. The junction had 7 bases not matched to a gene; V was cut back by 2 bases and J by 0 bases. The CDR3 consists of 17 residues. Looked up from germline, CDR1 is ENHRY and CDR2 is SYGVKD. The CDR3 bases are TGTGCCATCAGTGAGAGAGGGGACAGTCACTCTGGAAACACCATATATTTT. Its translation: CAISERGDSHSGNTIYF.

The V and J genes are TRBV5-1 and TRBJ1-1; TRBD1 matches at 8 bases. Germline values: CDR1 SGHRS, CDR2 YFSETQ. This CDR3 region has 15 residues. V gave up 4 bases and J gave up 1 base; unmatched junction bases: 6. As DNA, the CDR3 is TGCGCCAGCAGCCGCGGACAGGGAACGAACACTGAAGCTTTCTTT. Translating it yields CASSRGQGTNTEAFF.

This clone was picked up one time. This chain links TRBV7-6 with TRBJ1-5; D call uncertain. Trimming removed 1 base from V and 7 bases from J, with 11 bases in between. This CDR3 region has 14 residues. The germline gives CDR1 SGHVS, CDR2 FNYEAQ. CDR3 DNA sequence: TGTGCCAGCAGCTTAGAGGAGGGAACGCAGCCCCAGCATTTT. Translation gives CASSLEEGTQPQHF.

This sequence joins TRBV28 and TRBJ2-1; D may be TRBD1 (5 bases). This CDR3 has 12 residues. Trimming removed 2 bases at V and 11 bases at J, with 10 bases between. Germline V gene sequence: CDR1 MDHEN, CDR2 SYDVKM. The CDR3 DNA follows: TGTGCCAGCAGTTTAGGGAAGGGGCAGCAGTTCTTC. It codes for CASSLGKGQQFF. The full variable domain, with the rest looked up from reference TRBV28 and TRBJ2-1, is DVKVTQSSRYLVKRTGEKVFLECVQDMDHENMFWYRQDPGLGLRLIYFSYDVKMKEKGDIPEGYSVSREKKERFSLILESASTNQTSMYLCASSLGKGQQFFGPGTRLTVL.

The chain joins TRBV5-1 to TRBJ1-1, with D tentatively TRBD1 (6 bases). Trimming took 4 bases from V and 4 from J, leaving 17 bases between them. The germline CDR1 and CDR2 sequences are SGHRS and YFSETQ. The CDR3 has 15 amino acids. The CDR3 nucleotides are TGCGCCAGCAGCCCCTGGGGGCAGGCGGGCACTGAAGCTTTCTTT. Its protein product is CASSPWGQAGTEAFF.

V gene TRBV21-1 combines with J gene TRBJ1-5. TRBV21-1 is assigned pseudogene status. CDR3 length: 15 residues. DNA of the CDR3: TGTGCCAGCAGCAAGGAGGAGAAGTTGAATCAGCCCCAGCATTTT. This codes for CASSKEEKLNQPQHF.

Remarks on this clone: The germline gene is not matched at one end of the junction; a read error may be the cause. The J gene is TRBJ1-1, the V gene TRBV7-9, with 9 nucleotides matching TRBD1. Germline V lookup: CDR1 SEHNR, CDR2 FQNEAQ (reference sequence). CDR3 length: 15 residues. The CDR3 DNA reads TGTTCCAGCAGCGCGGGACAGGGAATGAACACTGAAGCTTTCTTT. This translates into CSSSAGQGMNTEAFF. Looking up the rest from reference TRBV7-9 and TRBJ1-1 gives the full variable domain: DTGVSQNPRHKITKRGQNVTFRCDPISEHNRLYWYRQTLGQGPEFLTYFQNEAQLEKSRLLSDRFSAERPKGSFSTLEIQRTEQGDSAMYLCSSSAGQGMNTEAFFGQGTRLTVV.

In its sample, this clone was seen once. This sequence joins TRBV5-1 and TRBJ2-5; 7 bases fit TRBD2. V was clipped by 2 bases and J by 4 bases; unmatched bases: 8. The CDR3 sequence is 15 residues long. The V gene's germline CDR1 is SGHRS and CDR2 YFSETQ. The CDR3: CASSFPSGAVETQYF. DNA for the CDR3: TGCGCCAGCAGCTTCCCTAGCGGAGCGGTAGAGACCCAGTACTTC. Based on the CDR3 plus reference TRBV5-1 and TRBJ2-5, the full variable domain is KAGVTQTPRYLIKTRGQQVTLSCSPISGHRSVSWYQQTPGQGLQFLFEYFSETQRNKGNFPGRFSGRQFSNSRSEMNVSTLELGDSALYLCASSFPSGAVETQYFGPGTRLLVL.

The V and J genes are TRBV2 and TRBJ2-2; perhaps TRBD1 as D (6 bases). This CDR3 is 15 amino acids long. Germline V CDR1 and CDR2: SNHLY, FYNNEI. V lost 6 bases to trimming and J lost 0 bases, with 11 bases between them. The CDR3 protein is CASRVQGTNTGELFF. CDR3 DNA: TGTGCCAGCAGGGTACAGGGTACGAACACCGGGGAGCTGTTTTTT.

The CDR3 sequence: CASSGGPLYYGYTF. The CDR3 region has the DNA TGTGCCAGCAGTGGGGGCCCTCTCTACTATGGCTACACCTTC. The rearrangement uses TRBV28 and TRBJ1-2, with D perhaps TRBD1 (6 bases). V was clipped by 5 bases and J by 3 bases, with 13 bases between them. The CDR3 is made up of 14 amino acids. The germline V gene encodes CDR1 MDHEN and CDR2 SYDVKM.

This sequence joins TRBV27 and TRBJ2-3; 11 bases are a match to TRBD2. Germline values: CDR1 MNHEY, CDR2 SMNVEV (reference sequence). The CDR3 runs to 16 residues. V shed 8 bases and J 3 bases; nucleotides not matched to a gene: 10. In DNA, the CDR3 is TGTGCCAGCTCATCGGCCAGACTAGCGGGGACAGATACGCAGTATTTT. Protein: CASSSARLAGTDTQYF.

Written as DNA, the CDR3 is TGTGCCAGCAGGTTCCGTACCGGGACAGGGGGCCTTACGCTTTCTGGGGCCAACGTCCTGACTTTC. It specifies CASRFRTGTGGLTLSGANVLTF. The chain joins TRBV27 to TRBJ2-6; TRBD1 agrees at 12 bases. CDR1 and CDR2 from the germline V gene are MNHEY and SMNVEV (reference sequence). The length of the CDR3 is 22 residues. J was trimmed by 1 base and V by 6 bases; bases with no gene match: 19.